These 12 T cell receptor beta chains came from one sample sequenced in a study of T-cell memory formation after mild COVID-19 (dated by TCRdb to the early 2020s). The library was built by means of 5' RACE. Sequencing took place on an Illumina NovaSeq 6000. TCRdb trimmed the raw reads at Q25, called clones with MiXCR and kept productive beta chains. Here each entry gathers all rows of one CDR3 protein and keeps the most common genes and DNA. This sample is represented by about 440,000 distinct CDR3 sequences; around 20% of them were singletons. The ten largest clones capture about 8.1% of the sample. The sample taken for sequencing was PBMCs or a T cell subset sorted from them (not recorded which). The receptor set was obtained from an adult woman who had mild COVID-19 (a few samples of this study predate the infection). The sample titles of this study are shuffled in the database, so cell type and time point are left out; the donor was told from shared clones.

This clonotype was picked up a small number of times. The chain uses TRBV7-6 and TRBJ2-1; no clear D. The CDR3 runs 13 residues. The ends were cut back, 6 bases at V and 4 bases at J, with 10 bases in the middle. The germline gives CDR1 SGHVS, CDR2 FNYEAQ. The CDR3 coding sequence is TGTGCCAGCAGTTCACTGGCGTACAATGAGCAGTTCTTC. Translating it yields CASSSLAYNEQFF.

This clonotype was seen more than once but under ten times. In DNA, the CDR3 is TGCGCCAGCAGCTACGACAGGGAAGCAGGAGATACGCAGTATTTT. The encoded protein is CASSYDREAGDTQYF. J is TRBJ2-3 and V is TRBV4-1, with 7 bases matching TRBD1. The germline gives CDR1 MGHRA, CDR2 YSYEKL. The CDR3 spans 15 residues. The V segment lost 5 bases and the J segment 5 bases; nucleotides outside the gene matches: 10.

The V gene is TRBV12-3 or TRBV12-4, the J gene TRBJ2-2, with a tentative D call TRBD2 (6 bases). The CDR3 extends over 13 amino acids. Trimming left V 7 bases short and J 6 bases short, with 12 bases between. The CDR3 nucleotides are TGTGCCAGCACACTAAAGCGGGCCGGGGAGCTGTTTTTT. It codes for CASTLKRAGELFF.

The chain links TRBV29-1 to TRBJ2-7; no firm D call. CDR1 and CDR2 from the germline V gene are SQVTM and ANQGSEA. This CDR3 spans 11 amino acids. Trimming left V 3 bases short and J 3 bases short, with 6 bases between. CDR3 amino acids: CSVEVHYEQYF. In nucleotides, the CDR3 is TGCAGCGTTGAGGTACACTACGAGCAGTACTTC.

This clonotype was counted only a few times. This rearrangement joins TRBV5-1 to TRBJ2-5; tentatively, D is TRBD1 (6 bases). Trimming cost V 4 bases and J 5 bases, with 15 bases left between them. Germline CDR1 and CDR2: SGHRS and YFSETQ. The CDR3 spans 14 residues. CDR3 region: CASSPTGRGETQYF. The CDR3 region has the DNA TGCGCCAGCAGCCCCACAGGGAGAGGGGAGACCCAGTACTTC.

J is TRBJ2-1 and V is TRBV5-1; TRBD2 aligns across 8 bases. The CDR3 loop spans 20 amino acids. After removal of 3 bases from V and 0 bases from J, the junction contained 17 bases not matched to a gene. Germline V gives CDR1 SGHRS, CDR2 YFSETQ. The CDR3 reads CASSSPGGGNGTSSYNEQFF. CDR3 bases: TGCGCCAGCAGCTCCCCCGGGGGGGGAAACGGGACTAGCTCCTACAATGAGCAGTTCTTC.

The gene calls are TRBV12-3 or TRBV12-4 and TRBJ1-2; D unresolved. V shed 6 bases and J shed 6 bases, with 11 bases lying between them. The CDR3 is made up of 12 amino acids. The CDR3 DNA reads TGTGCCAGCAGCCGCCAGTTGGATGGCTACACCTTC. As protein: CASSRQLDGYTF.

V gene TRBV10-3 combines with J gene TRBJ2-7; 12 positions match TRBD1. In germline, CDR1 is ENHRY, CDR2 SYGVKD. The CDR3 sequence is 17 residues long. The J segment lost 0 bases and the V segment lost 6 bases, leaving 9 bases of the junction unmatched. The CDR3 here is CAIRGTGGGISSYEQYF. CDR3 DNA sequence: TGTGCCATCAGGGGGACAGGGGGCGGCATCAGCTCCTACGAGCAGTACTTC.

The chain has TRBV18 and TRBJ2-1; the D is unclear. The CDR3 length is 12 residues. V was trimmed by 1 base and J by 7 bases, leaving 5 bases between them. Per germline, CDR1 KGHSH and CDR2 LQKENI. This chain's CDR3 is CASSPQWNEQFF. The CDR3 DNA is TGTGCCAGCTCACCACAGTGGAATGAGCAGTTCTTC.

The chain's CDR3 is CASRERPGQGPNYGYTF. CDR3 sequence (DNA): TGTGCCAGCAGAGAGAGACCGGGACAGGGGCCTAACTATGGCTACACCTTC. The chain joins TRBV6-2 or TRBV6-3 to TRBJ1-2, with 10 positions matching TRBD1. From germline, CDR1 is MNHEY and CDR2 SVGEGT. J gave up 0 bases and V 6 bases, and 10 bases lay outside the gene matches. The CDR3 length is 17 residues.

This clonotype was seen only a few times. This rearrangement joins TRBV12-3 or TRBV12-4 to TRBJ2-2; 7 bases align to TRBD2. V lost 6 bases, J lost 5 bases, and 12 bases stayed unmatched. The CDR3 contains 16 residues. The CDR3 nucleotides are TGTGCCAGCAGCCCCCCCGGATGGGGGGGTACCGGGGAGCTGTTTTTT. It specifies CASSPPGWGGTGELFF.

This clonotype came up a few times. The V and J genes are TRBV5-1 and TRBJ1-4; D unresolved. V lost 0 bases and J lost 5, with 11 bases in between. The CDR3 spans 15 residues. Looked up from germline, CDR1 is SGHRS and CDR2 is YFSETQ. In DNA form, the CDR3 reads TGCGCCAGCAGCTTGGAATCCCCCAAGAATGAAAAACTGTTTTTT. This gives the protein CASSLESPKNEKLFF.